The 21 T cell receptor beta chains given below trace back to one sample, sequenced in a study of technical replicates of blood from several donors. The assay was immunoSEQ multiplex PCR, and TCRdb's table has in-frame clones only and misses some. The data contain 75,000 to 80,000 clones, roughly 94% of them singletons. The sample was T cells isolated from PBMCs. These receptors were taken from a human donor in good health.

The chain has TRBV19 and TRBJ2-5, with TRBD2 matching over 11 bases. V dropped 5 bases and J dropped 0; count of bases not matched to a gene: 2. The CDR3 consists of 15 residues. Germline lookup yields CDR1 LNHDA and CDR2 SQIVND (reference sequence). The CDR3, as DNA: TGTGCCAGTAGTCCGACTAGCGGGGACCAAGAGACCCAGTACTTC. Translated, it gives CASSPTSGDQETQYF.

The CDR3 loop is CASSQSRYGEQFF. In DNA form, the CDR3 reads TGCGCCAGCAGCCAAAGCCGATACGGTGAGCAGTTCTTC. The V call is TRBV4-3, the J call TRBJ2-1; D ambiguous. V was clipped by 2 bases and J by 9 bases, with 11 bases between them. The germline V gene has CDR1 LGHNA and CDR2 YSLEER. CDR3 length: 13 residues.

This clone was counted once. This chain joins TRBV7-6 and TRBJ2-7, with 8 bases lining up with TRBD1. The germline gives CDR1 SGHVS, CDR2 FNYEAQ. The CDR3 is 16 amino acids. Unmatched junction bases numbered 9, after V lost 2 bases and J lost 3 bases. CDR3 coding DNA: TGTGCCAGCAGCTTAACAGGGGGGCAGGGGAGCTACGAGCAGTACTTC. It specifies CASSLTGGQGSYEQYF.

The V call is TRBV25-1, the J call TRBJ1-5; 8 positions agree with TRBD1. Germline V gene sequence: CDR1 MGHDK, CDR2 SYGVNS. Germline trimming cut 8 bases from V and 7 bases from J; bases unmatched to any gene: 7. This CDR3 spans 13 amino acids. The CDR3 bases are TGTGCCAGCGGCGCGACAGGGGAACAGCCCCAGCATTTT. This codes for CASGATGEQPQHF.

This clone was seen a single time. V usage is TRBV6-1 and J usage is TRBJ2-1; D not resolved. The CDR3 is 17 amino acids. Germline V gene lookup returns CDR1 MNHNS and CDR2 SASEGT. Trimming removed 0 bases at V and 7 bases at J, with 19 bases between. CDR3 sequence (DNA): TGTGCCAGCAGTGAAGCCCGAGCAGTAGGATTGAGGAATGAGCAGTTCTTC. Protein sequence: CASSEARAVGLRNEQFF.

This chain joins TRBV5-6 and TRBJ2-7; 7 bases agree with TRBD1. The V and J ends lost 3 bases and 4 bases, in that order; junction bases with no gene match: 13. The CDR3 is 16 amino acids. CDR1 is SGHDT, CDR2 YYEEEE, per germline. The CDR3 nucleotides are TGTGCCAGCAGCTCAGGGACAGTTGGCCGTCATTACGAGCAGTACTTC. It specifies CASSSGTVGRHYEQYF. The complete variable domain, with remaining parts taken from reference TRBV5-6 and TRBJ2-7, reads DAGVTQSPTHLIKTRGQQVTLRCSPKSGHDTVSWYQQALGQGPQFIFQYYEEEERQRGNFPDRFSGHQFPNYSSELNVNALLLGDSALYLCASSSGTVGRHYEQYFGPGTRLTVT.

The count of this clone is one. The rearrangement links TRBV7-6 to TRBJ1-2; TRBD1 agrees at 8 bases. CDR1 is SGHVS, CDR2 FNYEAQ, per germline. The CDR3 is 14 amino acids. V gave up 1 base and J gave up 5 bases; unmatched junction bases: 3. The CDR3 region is CASSLDDRGYGYTF. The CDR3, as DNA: TGTGCCAGCAGCTTAGACGACAGGGGTTATGGCTACACCTTC.

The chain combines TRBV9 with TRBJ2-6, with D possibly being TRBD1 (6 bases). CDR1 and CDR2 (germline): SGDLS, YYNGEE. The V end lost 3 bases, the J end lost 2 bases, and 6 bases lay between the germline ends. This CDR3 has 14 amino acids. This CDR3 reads CASSEGAGANVLTF. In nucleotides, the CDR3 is TGTGCCAGCAGCGAGGGGGCTGGGGCCAACGTCCTGACTTTC.

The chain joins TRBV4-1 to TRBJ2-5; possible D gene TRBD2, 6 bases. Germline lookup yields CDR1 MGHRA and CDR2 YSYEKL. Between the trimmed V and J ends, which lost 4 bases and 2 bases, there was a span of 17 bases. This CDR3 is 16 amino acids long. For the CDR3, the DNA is TGCGCCAGCAGCCCAATAGGGGCGGACTATCAAGAGACCCAGTACTTC. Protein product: CASSPIGADYQETQYF.

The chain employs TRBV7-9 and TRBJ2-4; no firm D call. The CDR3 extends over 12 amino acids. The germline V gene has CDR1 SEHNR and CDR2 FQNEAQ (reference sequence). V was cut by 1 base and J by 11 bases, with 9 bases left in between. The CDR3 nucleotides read TGTGCCAGCAGCTTAGGACTGCAATTTCAGTACTTC. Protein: CASSLGLQFQYF. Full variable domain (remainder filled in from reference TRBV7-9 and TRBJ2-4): DTGVSQNPRHKITKRGQNVTFRCDPISEHNRLYWYRQTLGQGPEFLTYFQNEAQLEKSRLLSDRFSAERPKGSFSTLEIQRTEQGDSAMYLCASSLGLQFQYFGAGTRLSVL.

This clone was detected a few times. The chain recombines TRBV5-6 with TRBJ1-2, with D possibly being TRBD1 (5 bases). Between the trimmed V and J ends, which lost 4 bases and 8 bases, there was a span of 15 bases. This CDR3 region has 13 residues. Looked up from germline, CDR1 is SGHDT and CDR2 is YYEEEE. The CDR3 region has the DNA TGTGCCAGCAGCACCATCAGGGTGCGGGGCTACACCTTC. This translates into CASSTIRVRGYTF. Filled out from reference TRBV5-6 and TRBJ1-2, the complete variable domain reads DAGVTQSPTHLIKTRGQQVTLRCSPKSGHDTVSWYQQALGQGPQFIFQYYEEEERQRGNFPDRFSGHQFPNYSSELNVNALLLGDSALYLCASSTIRVRGYTFGSGTRLTVV.

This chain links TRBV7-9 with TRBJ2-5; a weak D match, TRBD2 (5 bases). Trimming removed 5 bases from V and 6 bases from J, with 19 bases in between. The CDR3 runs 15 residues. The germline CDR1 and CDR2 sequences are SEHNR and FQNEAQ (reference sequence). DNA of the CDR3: TGTGCCAGCAGCGACAACGGGTCGGGAAAGAAGACCCAGTACTTC. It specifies CASSDNGSGKKTQYF.

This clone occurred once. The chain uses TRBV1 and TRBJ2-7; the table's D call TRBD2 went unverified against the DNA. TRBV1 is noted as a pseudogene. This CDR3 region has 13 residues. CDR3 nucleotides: TGCACCAGCAGCCCGATGGAGGATGGCGAGCAGTACTTC. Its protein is CTSSPMEDGEQYF.

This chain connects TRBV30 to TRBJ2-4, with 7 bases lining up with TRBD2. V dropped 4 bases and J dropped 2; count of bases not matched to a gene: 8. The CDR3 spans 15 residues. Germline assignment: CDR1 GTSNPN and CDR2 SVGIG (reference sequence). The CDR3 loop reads CAWTQRDGTKNIQYF. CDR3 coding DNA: TGTGCCTGGACCCAGCGGGACGGTACCAAAAACATTCAGTACTTC. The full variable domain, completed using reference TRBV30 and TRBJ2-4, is SQTIHQWPATLVQPVGSPLSLECTVEGTSNPNLYWYRQAAGRGLQLLFYSVGIGQISSEVPQNLSASRPQDRQFILSSKKLLLSDSGFYLCAWTQRDGTKNIQYFGAGTRLSVL.

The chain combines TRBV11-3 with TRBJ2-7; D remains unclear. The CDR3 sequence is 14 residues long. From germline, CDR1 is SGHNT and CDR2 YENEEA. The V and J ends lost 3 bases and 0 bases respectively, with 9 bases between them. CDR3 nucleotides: TGTGCCAGCAGCTTTGCGGCAAGCTCCTACGAGCAGTACTTC. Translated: CASSFAASSYEQYF.

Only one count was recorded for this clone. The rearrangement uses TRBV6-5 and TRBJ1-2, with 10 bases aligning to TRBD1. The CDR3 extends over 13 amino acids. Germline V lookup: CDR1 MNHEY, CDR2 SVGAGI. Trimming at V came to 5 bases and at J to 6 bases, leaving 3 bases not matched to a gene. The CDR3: CASSGDRGHGYTF. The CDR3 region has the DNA TGTGCCAGCAGTGGGGACAGGGGTCATGGCTACACCTTC.

CDR3 in amino acids: CASSGSDRGNSYGYTF. Written as DNA, the CDR3 is TGTGCCAGCAGTGGATCGGACAGGGGTAATAGCTATGGCTACACCTTC. The rearrangement links TRBV6-1 to TRBJ1-2; 9 bases map to TRBD1. Germline assignment: CDR1 MNHNS and CDR2 SASEGT. Germline trimming cut 4 bases from V and 4 bases from J; bases unmatched to any gene: 10. The CDR3 is made up of 16 amino acids.

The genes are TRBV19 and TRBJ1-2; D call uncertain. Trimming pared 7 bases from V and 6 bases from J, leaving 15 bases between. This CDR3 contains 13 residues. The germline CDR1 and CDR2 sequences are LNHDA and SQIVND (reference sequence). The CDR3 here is CASIRAAGNGYTF. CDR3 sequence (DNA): TGTGCCAGTATCCGGGCTGCCGGGAATGGCTACACCTTC.

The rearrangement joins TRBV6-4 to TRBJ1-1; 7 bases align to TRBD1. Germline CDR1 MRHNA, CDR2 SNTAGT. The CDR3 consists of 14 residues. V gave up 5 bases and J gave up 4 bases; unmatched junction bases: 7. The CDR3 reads CASSFEQGSTEAFF. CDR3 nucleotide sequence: TGTGCCAGCAGTTTTGAACAGGGGAGCACTGAAGCTTTCTTT.

This CDR3 is CASSQAIVGPQETQYF. The DNA for the CDR3 is TGCGCCAGCAGCCAAGCCATAGTGGGCCCCCAAGAGACCCAGTACTTC. The chain joins TRBV4-1 to TRBJ2-5; no reliable D call. The germline gives CDR1 MGHRA, CDR2 YSYEKL. The CDR3 has 16 residues. Trimming pared 1 base from V and 1 base from J, leaving 13 bases between.

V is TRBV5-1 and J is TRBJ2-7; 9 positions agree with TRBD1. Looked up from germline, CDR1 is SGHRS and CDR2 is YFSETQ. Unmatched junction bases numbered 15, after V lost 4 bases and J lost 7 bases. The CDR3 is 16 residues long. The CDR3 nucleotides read TGCGCCAGCAGCCCAGAAGGGACAGGGACGTTTGGAGAGCAGTACTTC. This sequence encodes CASSPEGTGTFGEQYF.